Each of the 28 T cell receptor beta chains below was sequenced from the same sample in a study of molecular identifiers for immune sequencing clone quantification (dated by TCRdb to between 2017 and 2018). The receptor library was made with PCR. The reads were generated on a NextSeq 500. TCRdb redid the processing of the public reads, applying fastp at Q25 and MiXCR, and retained in-frame beta chains. When rows share a CDR3 protein, they turn into one entry using the most common DNA and genes. Across this sample there are 97,000 or so distinct CDR3 sequences, with 30% to 45% seen only once. The ten largest account for around a tenth of the sample. The source material was naive CD8+ T cells from blood, with Jurkat cell RNA spiked in. The sample's cell subset or site label, decoded: FACS-sorted CD8+CD4-CCR7+CD45RA+ naive T cells. The receptors shown here come from a human donor in good health. Some libraries in this study had Jurkat cell RNA spiked in.

The V and J genes are TRBV11-2 and TRBJ2-5; 12 bases are shared with TRBD2. CDR1 is SGHAT, CDR2 FQNNGV, per germline. This CDR3 region has 19 residues. The V and J ends lost 5 bases and 0 bases, in that order; junction bases with no gene match: 13. CDR3 sequence reads: CASSLPYLAGGPYQETQYF. DNA for the CDR3: TGTGCCAGCAGCCTACCGTACCTAGCGGGAGGGCCTTACCAAGAGACCCAGTACTTC. The complete variable domain, with remaining parts taken from reference TRBV11-2 and TRBJ2-5, reads EAGVAQSPRYKIIEKRQSVAFWCNPISGHATLYWYQQILGQGPKLLIQFQNNGVVDDSQLPKDRFSAERLKGVDSTLKIQPAKLEDSAVYLCASSLPYLAGGPYQETQYFGPGTRLLVL.

This clonotype was seen ten or more times. The chain couples TRBV7-2 to TRBJ1-1; D not resolved. This CDR3 has 11 amino acids. The germline V gene has CDR1 SGHTA and CDR2 FQGNSA. The V gene lost 0 bases and the J gene lost 11 bases, with 7 bases spanning the gap. CDR3 loop: CASSLALRAFF. The DNA of the CDR3 is TGTGCCAGCAGCTTAGCGCTCCGGGCTTTCTTT.

This chain connects TRBV28 to TRBJ2-3, with 8 bases identical to TRBD1. This CDR3 contains 15 residues. Germline V gives CDR1 MDHEN, CDR2 SYDVKM. The ends lost 7 bases at V and 0 bases at J; junction bases unmatched: 6. CDR3 nucleotide sequence: TGTGCCAGCATACCGGGGACAGGTAGCACAGATACGCAGTATTTT. This translates into CASIPGTGSTDTQYF. Looking up the rest from reference TRBV28 and TRBJ2-3 gives the full variable domain: DVKVTQSSRYLVKRTGEKVFLECVQDMDHENMFWYRQDPGLGLRLIYFSYDVKMKEKGDIPEGYSVSREKKERFSLILESASTNQTSMYLCASIPGTGSTDTQYFGPGTRLTVL.

Concerning this clonotype: One base away lies a much larger clone, so this may be a sequencing read error. The rearrangement links TRBV10-3 to TRBJ2-5; D is perhaps TRBD2 (5 bases). The CDR3 contains 12 residues. Germline CDR1 ENHRY, CDR2 SYGVKD. CDR3 nucleotide sequence: TGTGCCATCTGGGAGCCCCAAGCGACCCAGTACTTC. It codes for CAIWEPQATQYF.

The chain recombines TRBV28 with TRBJ1-4; D might be TRBD1 (6 bases). Deletions cut 6 bases from V and 4 bases from J, with 12 bases between. The CDR3 consists of 14 residues. Germline CDR1 MDHEN, CDR2 SYDVKM. The CDR3 DNA reads TGTGCCAGCAGGCGGACAGTTTATAATGAAAAACTGTTTTTT. It codes for CASRRTVYNEKLFF.

This clonotype was seen at least ten times. This sequence joins TRBV6-5 and TRBJ1-4; D is undetermined. The germline gives CDR1 MNHEY, CDR2 SVGAGI. V lost 2 bases and J 4 bases, leaving 8 bases between the germline ends. This CDR3 region has 14 residues. The CDR3 loop is CASSYTQNNEKLFF. In DNA form, the CDR3 reads TGTGCCAGCAGTTACACGCAGAATAATGAAAAACTGTTTTTT.

The chain recombines TRBV12-3 or TRBV12-4 with TRBJ1-2, with D possibly matching TRBD1 (5 bases). The CDR3 has 13 residues. With 3 bases removed from V and 8 bases from J, the gap between germline ends came to 13 bases. As DNA, the CDR3 is TGTGCCAGCAGTTTGCGCCGGGACGGGGGCTACACCTTC. Translated, it gives CASSLRRDGGYTF.

This clonotype has a handful of counts. The gene calls are TRBV9 and TRBJ2-3; unclear D gene. Between the trimmed V and J ends, which lost 5 bases and 1 base, there was a span of 14 bases. The CDR3 has 15 amino acids. Germline V gene lookup returns CDR1 SGDLS and CDR2 YYNGEE. CDR3 nucleotides: TGTGCCAGCAGTACTCAGAGAGGTGGCACAGATACGCAGTATTTT. The encoded protein is CASSTQRGGTDTQYF.

V gene TRBV4-2 combines with J gene TRBJ2-3; no clear D. The CDR3 sequence is 13 residues long. Germline CDR1 LGHNA, CDR2 YNFKEQ. V lost 3 bases and J 2 bases, leaving 6 bases between the germline ends. CDR3 loop: CASSQGTTDTQYF. CDR3 DNA sequence: TGTGCCAGCAGCCAGGGAACCACAGATACGCAGTATTTT.

The chain couples TRBV6-6 to TRBJ2-7; 9 nucleotides line up with TRBD2. With 7 bases clipped from V and 0 bases from J, the junction kept 7 bases outside the gene matches. Germline V gene data show CDR1 as MNHNY and CDR2 as SVGAGI (reference sequence). The CDR3 has 15 amino acids. The CDR3 DNA reads TGTGCCAGCACTCCAGGACTAGCGCTCTCCTACGAGCAGTACTTC. This translates into CASTPGLALSYEQYF.

Concerning this clonotype itself: A read error may be the cause here, since a much bigger clone is one base away. The chain couples TRBV9 to TRBJ2-3, with 7 bases matching TRBD1. CDR1 is SGDLS and CDR2 is YYNGEE in the germline V gene. The CDR3 is 12 amino acids. The CDR3 loop is CASSVGTDTRYF. The CDR3 DNA reads as TGTGCCAGCAGCGTGGGGACAGATACGCGGTATTTT.

The chain carries TRBV19 and TRBJ1-2, with D unresolved. The germline CDR1 and CDR2 sequences are LNHDA and SQIVND (reference sequence). V dropped 0 bases and J dropped 4 bases, with 9 bases sitting between them. This CDR3 is built from 14 residues. In nucleotides, the CDR3 is TGTGCCAGTAGTATAGAGGCAAGATTCTATGGCTACACCTTC. It specifies CASSIEARFYGYTF.

The chain combines TRBV14 with TRBJ2-5; D tentatively reads TRBD1 or TRBD2 (5 bases each). V dropped 1 base and J dropped 5 bases, with 14 bases sitting between them. This CDR3 comprises 15 residues. The germline V gene has CDR1 SGHDN and CDR2 FVKESK. The CDR3 is CASSQARGVYETQYF. The CDR3 DNA sequence: TGTGCCAGCAGCCAAGCGCGAGGGGTGTATGAGACCCAGTACTTC.

This clonotype was detected ten times or more. V and J are TRBV11-2 and TRBJ2-3; D call uncertain. Trimming pared 2 bases from V and 2 bases from J, leaving 2 bases between. This CDR3 has 12 amino acids. From germline, CDR1 is SGHAT and CDR2 FQNNGV. CDR3 nucleotides: TGTGCCAGCAGCTTAATCACAGATACGCAGTATTTT. Protein: CASSLITDTQYF.

This clonotype came up many times. The rearrangement uses TRBV12-3 or TRBV12-4 and TRBJ1-4; D is uncertain. The CDR3 is 14 amino acids. Trimming stripped 4 bases from V and 2 bases from J, with 8 bases between. The CDR3 DNA reads as TGTGCCAGCAGTTCCGGACCCACTAATGAAAAACTGTTTTTT. It translates to CASSSGPTNEKLFF.

A remark on this clonotype: The conserved phenylalanine or tryptophan normally closing the CDR3 is absent here, so this likely arose from a read error. This rearrangement joins TRBV13 to TRBJ2-7; D remains unclear. This CDR3 has 11 amino acids. The germline V gene has CDR1 PRHDT and CDR2 FYEKMQ (reference sequence). The ends were cut back, 0 bases at V and 5 bases at J, with 2 bases in the middle. The CDR3 DNA reads TGTGCCAGCAGCTTAGGGGACGAGCAGTACTCC. Its translation: CASSLGDEQYS.

This clonotype was counted only a few times. J is TRBJ1-6 and V is TRBV2, with 9 bases lining up with TRBD1. Germline V lookup: CDR1 SNHLY, CDR2 FYNNEI. The V gene end was trimmed by 6 bases and the J gene end by 8 bases; junction bases not matched to a gene: 5. This CDR3 comprises 14 residues. The CDR3 region has the DNA TGTGCCAGCAGGGGGACAGGGAGGGATTCACCCCTCCACTTT. Residues: CASRGTGRDSPLHF.

A remark on this clonotype: A much bigger clone sits one base away, suggesting this may be a read error. The chain links TRBV12-3 or TRBV12-4 to TRBJ2-2, with 11 bases lining up with TRBD1. The CDR3 spans 17 residues. The CDR3 DNA is TGTGCCAGCAGTCTCCCGCCTGGACAGGGGGCGGCCGGGAAGCTGTTTTTT. Translated, it gives CASSLPPGQGAAGKLFF.

Concerning this clonotype: With a much larger clone just one base away, this may be a read error. The genes are TRBV9 and TRBJ2-7, with 8 positions matching TRBD1. This CDR3 spans 14 amino acids. From germline, CDR1 is SGDLS and CDR2 YYNGEE. J was trimmed by 6 bases and V by 4 bases; bases with no gene match: 9. This CDR3 is CASSSMTGAGEQYF. CDR3 DNA sequence: TGTGCCAGCAGCTCGATGACAGGGGCGGGCGAGCAGTACTTC.

This clonotype appeared many times. The chain joins TRBV7-8 to TRBJ2-3; the D is unclear. V dropped 2 bases and J dropped 11 bases, with 20 bases sitting between them. The CDR3 runs 15 residues. Germline-derived CDR1 and CDR2 are SGHVS and FQNEAQ. CDR3 in DNA: TGTGCCAGCAGCTTACCGGTTATAGGGAAACGCCAGCAGTATTTT. Translated: CASSLPVIGKRQQYF.

This clonotype was counted ten times or more. The chain recombines TRBV7-9 with TRBJ1-1; D unresolved. The CDR3 loop spans 14 amino acids. Between the trimmed V and J ends, which lost 1 base and 3 bases, there was a span of 9 bases. Germline-derived CDR1 and CDR2 are SEHNR and FQNEAQ (reference sequence). The DNA of the CDR3 is TGTGCCAGCAGCTTAGTCGCCACCTACACTGAAGCTTTCTTT. It codes for CASSLVATYTEAFF.

This sequence joins TRBV20-1 and TRBJ2-7, with 7 bases that match TRBD2. Germline V gives CDR1 DFQATT, CDR2 SNEGSKA (reference sequence). V was pared by 3 bases and J by 2 bases, with 10 bases of the junction left unmatched. The CDR3 extends over 15 amino acids. CDR3 amino acids: CSASSRGLTAYEQYF. CDR3 nucleotide sequence: TGCAGTGCTAGCTCTCGGGGACTAACAGCCTACGAGCAGTACTTC.

This clonotype was seen a handful of times. The rearrangement links TRBV5-5 to TRBJ2-7; D unclear. The CDR3 loop spans 13 amino acids. Trimming left V 4 bases short and J 2 bases short, with 10 bases between. Germline values: CDR1 SGHKS, CDR2 YYEKEE (reference sequence). The CDR3 coding sequence is TGTGCCAGCAGCATCACGCCACCCTACGAGCAGTACTTC. This encodes CASSITPPYEQYF.

Remarks on this clonotype: Given a much more abundant clone one base away, this may be a read error. Likely a read error: the CDR3 ends without its conserved phenylalanine or tryptophan. The V gene is TRBV27, the J gene TRBJ1-5; D unresolved. The V and J ends lost 5 bases and 3 bases respectively, with 5 bases between them. CDR3 length: 12 amino acids. From germline, CDR1 is MNHEY and CDR2 SMNVEV (reference sequence). Written as DNA, the CDR3 is TGTGCCAGCAGTATCCACAATCAGCCCCAGCATGTT. This encodes CASSIHNQPQHV.

This clonotype was seen a handful of times. The chain is built from TRBV2 and TRBJ2-3, with D perhaps TRBD1 or TRBD2 (5 bases each). From germline, CDR1 is SNHLY and CDR2 FYNNEI. V lost 4 bases and J 2 bases, leaving 13 bases between the germline ends. The CDR3 is made up of 15 amino acids. The DNA for the CDR3 is TGTGCCAGCAGTGGGGGGTACACACTCACAGATACGCAGTATTTT. It is translated as CASSGGYTLTDTQYF.

This chain uses TRBV19 with TRBJ1-2; D ambiguous. V dropped 1 base and J dropped 2 bases, with 8 bases sitting between them. Looked up from germline, CDR1 is LNHDA and CDR2 is SQIVND (reference sequence). This CDR3 has 14 residues. The CDR3: CASSIANTNYGYTF. The CDR3 nucleotides read TGTGCCAGTAGTATAGCAAATACCAACTATGGCTACACCTTC.

J is TRBJ2-7 and V is TRBV4-2; a possible D gene is TRBD2 (6 bases). Trimming pared 2 bases from V and 2 bases from J, leaving 10 bases between. The CDR3 loop spans 14 amino acids. Germline V gives CDR1 LGHNA, CDR2 YNFKEQ. The CDR3 sequence is CASSQNGGPYEQYF. In nucleotides, the CDR3 is TGTGCCAGCAGCCAAAACGGGGGACCCTACGAGCAGTACTTC.

This clonotype was seen just once. The CDR3 sequence: CASSLPEIGLEGGSAGELFF. The CDR3 nucleotides are TGTGCCAGCAGCTTACCTGAGATCGGATTGGAGGGCGGGAGTGCCGGGGAGCTGTTTTTT. V is TRBV13 and J is TRBJ2-2, with 7 bases lining up with TRBD2. Losses at the gene ends were 2 bases for V and 6 bases for J; bases not matched to a gene: 21. CDR3 length equals 20 residues. CDR1 and CDR2 (germline): PRHDT, FYEKMQ (reference sequence).